Given below is one T cell receptor (beta chain) in context. This CDR3 spans 14 amino acids. Germline V gene data show CDR1 as SGHNT and CDR2 as YYREEE (reference sequence). V shed 4 bases, J shed 6 bases, and the junction held 8 bases outside the gene matches. This entry is derived from a study of blood T cell repertoires in COVID-19. Study-level background: COVID-19 samples, acute and convalescent, were from the United States, Italy and Spain. T cells, B-cell-depleted T cells, or PBMCs supplied cDNA or gDNA.

Using immunoSEQ multiplex PCR, the repertoire was profiled, and TCRdb retains in-frame clones only, with some absent. The table lists tens of thousands of clones, roughly 83% of them singletons. This chain links TRBV5-4 with TRBJ2-7, with 9 bases fitting TRBD1. Material: peripheral blood. The receptor was derived from a human donor in a cohort sampled during active COVID-19. CDR3 protein: CASSNPRGQGEQYF. CDR3 DNA sequence: TGTGCCAGCAGCAATCCCAGGGGACAGGGCGAGCAGTACTTC.